The clone carrying this TCR beta chain has ten or more counts. Its specificity is not known. The source of the sample is a study of molecular identifiers for immune sequencing clone quantification. Naive CD8 T cells were sorted as CD8+CD4-CCR7+CD45RA+. Study results and caveats: Sizes of highly expanded clones could be underestimated through identical TCRs sharing a barcode. In naive cells, clones above 20 RNA copies held under 1% of molecules, whereas in effector cells they held over 98%.

It was with previously described methods and listed TCR primers that bulk TCR libraries were made. MiXCR was run by TCRdb on the PCR reads, yielding one entry per CDR3 protein. This sample yields about 65,000 distinct CDR3 sequences, of which around a sixth are seen a single time; 1.5% belongs to the top ten. This CDR3 spans 15 amino acids. Per the germline V gene, CDR1 is SGHKS and CDR2 is YYEKEE (reference sequence). With V trimmed by 4 bases and J by 5 bases, 12 bases remained unmatched. The receptor was isolated from a human donor in good health. Some libraries in this study had Jurkat cell RNA spiked in. Specimen: naive CD8+ T cells from blood, with Jurkat cell RNA spiked in. Subset here: FACS-sorted CD8+CD4-CCR7+CD45RA+ naive T cells. The chain is built from TRBV5-5 and TRBJ2-7; 7 bases fit TRBD1. The CDR3 region has the DNA TGTGCCAGCAGCCCCGGGACAGCTGCCTTCGACGAGCAGTACTTC. It yields the protein CASSPGTAAFDEQYF.